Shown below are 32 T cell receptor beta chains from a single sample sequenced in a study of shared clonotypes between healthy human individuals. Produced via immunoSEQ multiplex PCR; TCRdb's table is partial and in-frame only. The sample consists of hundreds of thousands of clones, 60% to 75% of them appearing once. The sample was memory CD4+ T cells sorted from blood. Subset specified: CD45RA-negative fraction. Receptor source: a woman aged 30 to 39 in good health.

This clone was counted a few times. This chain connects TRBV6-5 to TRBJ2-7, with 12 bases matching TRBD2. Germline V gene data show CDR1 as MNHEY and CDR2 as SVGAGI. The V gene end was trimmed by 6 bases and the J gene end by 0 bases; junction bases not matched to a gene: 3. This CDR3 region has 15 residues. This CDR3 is CASRATSGSSYEQYF. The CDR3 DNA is TGTGCCAGCAGGGCGACTAGCGGGAGCTCCTACGAGCAGTACTTC.

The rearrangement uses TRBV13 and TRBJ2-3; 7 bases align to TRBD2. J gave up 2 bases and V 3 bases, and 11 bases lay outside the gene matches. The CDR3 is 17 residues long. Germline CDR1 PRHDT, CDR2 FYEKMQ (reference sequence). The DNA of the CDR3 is TGTGCCAGCAGCTTCGGGGGGTGGTGGGAGGCCACAGATACGCAGTATTTT. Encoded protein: CASSFGGWWEATDTQYF.

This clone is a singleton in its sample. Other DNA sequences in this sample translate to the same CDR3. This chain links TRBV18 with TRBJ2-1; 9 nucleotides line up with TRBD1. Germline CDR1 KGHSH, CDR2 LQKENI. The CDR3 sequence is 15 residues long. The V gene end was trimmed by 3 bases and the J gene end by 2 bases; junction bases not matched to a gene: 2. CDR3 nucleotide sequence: TGTGCCAGCTCACCCGGGACAGGGACCTACAATGAGCAGTTCTTC. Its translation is CASSPGTGTYNEQFF.

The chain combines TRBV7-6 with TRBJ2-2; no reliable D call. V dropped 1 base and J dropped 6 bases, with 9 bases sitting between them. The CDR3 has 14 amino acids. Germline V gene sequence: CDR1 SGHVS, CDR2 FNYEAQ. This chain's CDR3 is CASSLVYGSGELFF. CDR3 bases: TGTGCCAGCAGCTTAGTCTACGGATCCGGGGAGCTGTTTTTT.

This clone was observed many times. The DNA of the CDR3 is TGTGCCTGGAGGGGCGGGACCTACTACGAGCAGTACTTC. It specifies CAWRGGTYYEQYF. This chain joins TRBV30 and TRBJ2-7; weak D call: TRBD2 (6 bases). The germline V gene has CDR1 GTSNPN and CDR2 SVGIG (reference sequence). V shed 3 bases and J shed 3 bases, with 12 bases lying between them. This CDR3 has 13 amino acids.

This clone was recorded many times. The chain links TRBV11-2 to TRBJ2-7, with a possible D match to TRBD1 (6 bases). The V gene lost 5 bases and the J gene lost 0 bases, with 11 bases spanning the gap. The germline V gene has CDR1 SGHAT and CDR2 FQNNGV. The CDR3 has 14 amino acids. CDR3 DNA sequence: TGTGCCAGCAGCCCTAACAGGGACTCCTACGAGCAGTACTTC. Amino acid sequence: CASSPNRDSYEQYF.

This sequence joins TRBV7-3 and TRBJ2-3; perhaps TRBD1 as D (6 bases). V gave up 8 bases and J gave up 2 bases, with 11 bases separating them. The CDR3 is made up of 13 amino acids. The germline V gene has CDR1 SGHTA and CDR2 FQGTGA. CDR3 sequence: CASGKGDTDTQYF. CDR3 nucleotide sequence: TGTGCCAGCGGGAAGGGGGACACAGATACGCAGTATTTT.

This CDR3 reads CASSSRGTGELFF. The DNA of the CDR3 is TGTGCCAGCAGCTCCAGGGGCACCGGGGAGCTGTTTTTT. The chain couples TRBV12-1 to TRBJ2-2; TRBD1 reflects the table's D call only, with no check against the DNA. TRBV12-1 corresponds to a pseudogene. This CDR3 comprises 13 residues.

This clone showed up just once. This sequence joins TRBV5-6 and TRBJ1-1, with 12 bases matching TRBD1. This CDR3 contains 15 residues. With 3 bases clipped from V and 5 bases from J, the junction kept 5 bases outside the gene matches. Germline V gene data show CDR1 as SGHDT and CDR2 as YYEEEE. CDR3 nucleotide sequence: TGTGCCAGCAGCTATCCGGGACAGGGGGCGACTGAAGCTTTCTTT. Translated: CASSYPGQGATEAFF.

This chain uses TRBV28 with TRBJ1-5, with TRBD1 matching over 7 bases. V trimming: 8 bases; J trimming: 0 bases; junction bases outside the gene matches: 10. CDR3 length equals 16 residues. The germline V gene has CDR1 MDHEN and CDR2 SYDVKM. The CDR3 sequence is CASLAGGAYSNQPQHF. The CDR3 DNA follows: TGTGCCAGCCTCGCAGGGGGAGCGTATAGCAATCAGCCCCAGCATTTT.

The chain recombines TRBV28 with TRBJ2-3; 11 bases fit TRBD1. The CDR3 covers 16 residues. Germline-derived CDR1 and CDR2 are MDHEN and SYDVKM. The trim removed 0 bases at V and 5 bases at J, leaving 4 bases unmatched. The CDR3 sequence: CASSLWDRGRGDTQYF. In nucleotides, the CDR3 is TGTGCCAGCAGTTTATGGGACAGGGGGCGCGGAGATACGCAGTATTTT.

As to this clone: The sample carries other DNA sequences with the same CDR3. This CDR3 is CASSYSRGTGELFF. The CDR3 DNA is TGTGCCAGCAGTTACTCGAGGGGAACCGGGGAGCTGTTTTTT. The chain links TRBV6-5 to TRBJ2-2; the D call may be TRBD1 or TRBD2 (5 bases each). There are 14 residues in the CDR3. Germline CDR1 is MNHEY and CDR2 is SVGAGI. Trimming took off 0 bases at V and 5 bases at J, with 7 bases between the two ends.

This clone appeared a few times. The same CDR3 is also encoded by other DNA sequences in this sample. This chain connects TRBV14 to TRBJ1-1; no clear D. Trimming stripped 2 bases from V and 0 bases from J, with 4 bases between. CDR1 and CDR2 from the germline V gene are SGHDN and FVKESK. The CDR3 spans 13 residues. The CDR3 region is CASSQHMNTEAFF. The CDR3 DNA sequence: TGTGCCAGCAGCCAACACATGAACACTGAAGCTTTCTTT.

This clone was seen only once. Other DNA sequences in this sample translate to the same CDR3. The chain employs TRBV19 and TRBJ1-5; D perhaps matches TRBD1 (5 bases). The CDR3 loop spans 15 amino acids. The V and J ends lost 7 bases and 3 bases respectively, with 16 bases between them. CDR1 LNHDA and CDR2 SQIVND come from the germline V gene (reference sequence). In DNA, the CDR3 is TGTGCCAGTAACCCGGGGCAGGGAATCAATCAGCCCCAGCATTTT. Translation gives CASNPGQGINQPQHF.

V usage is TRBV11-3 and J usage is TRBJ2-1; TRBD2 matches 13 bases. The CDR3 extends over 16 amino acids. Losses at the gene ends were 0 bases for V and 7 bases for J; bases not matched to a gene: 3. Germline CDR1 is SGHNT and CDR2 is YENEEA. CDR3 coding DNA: TGTGCCAGCAGCTTAGAACTAGCGGGAGGGGGGAATGAGCAGTTCTTC. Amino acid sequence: CASSLELAGGGNEQFF.

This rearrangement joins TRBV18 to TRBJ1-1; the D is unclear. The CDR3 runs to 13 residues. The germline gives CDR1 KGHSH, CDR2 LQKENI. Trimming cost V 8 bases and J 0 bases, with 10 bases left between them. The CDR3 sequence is CASRGFLNTEAFF. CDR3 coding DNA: TGTGCCAGCCGAGGATTCTTGAACACTGAAGCTTTCTTT.

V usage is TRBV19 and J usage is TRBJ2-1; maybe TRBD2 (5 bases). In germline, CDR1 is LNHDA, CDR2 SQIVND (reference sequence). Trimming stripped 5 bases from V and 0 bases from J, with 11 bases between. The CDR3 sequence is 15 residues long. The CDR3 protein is CASSADRDSYNEQFF. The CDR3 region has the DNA TGTGCCAGTAGTGCAGACCGGGACTCCTACAATGAGCAGTTCTTC. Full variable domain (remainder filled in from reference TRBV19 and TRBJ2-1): DGGITQSPKYLFRKEGQNVTLSCEQNLNHDAMYWYRQDPGQGLRLIYYSQIVNDFQKGDIAEGYSVSREKKESFPLTVTSAQKNPTAFYLCASSADRDSYNEQFFGPGTRLTVL.

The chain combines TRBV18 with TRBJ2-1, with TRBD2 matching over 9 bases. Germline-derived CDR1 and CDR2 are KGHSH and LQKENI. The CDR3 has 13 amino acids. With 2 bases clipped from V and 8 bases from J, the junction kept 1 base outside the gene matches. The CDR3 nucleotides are TGTGCCAGCTCACCAGGCGGGGGGGATGAGCAGTTCTTC. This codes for CASSPGGGDEQFF.

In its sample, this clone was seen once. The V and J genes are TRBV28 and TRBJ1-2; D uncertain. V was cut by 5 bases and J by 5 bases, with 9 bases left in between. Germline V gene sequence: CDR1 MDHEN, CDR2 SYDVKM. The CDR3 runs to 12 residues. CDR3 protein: CASSGGLYGYTF. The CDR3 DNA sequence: TGTGCCAGCAGTGGAGGATTGTATGGCTACACCTTC.

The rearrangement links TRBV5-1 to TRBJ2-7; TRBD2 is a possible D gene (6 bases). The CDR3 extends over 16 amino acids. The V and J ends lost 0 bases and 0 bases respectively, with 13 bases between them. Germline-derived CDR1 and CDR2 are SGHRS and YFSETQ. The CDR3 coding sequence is TGCGCCAGCAGCTTGGATGCGCGGGGTTACTCCTACGAGCAGTACTTC. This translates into CASSLDARGYSYEQYF.

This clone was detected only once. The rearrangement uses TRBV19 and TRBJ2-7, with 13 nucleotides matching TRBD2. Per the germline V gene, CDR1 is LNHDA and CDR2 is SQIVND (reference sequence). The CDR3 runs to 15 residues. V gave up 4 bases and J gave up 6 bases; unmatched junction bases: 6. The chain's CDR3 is CASSKPGLAGSEQYF. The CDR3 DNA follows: TGTGCCAGTAGTAAGCCGGGACTAGCGGGATCCGAGCAGTACTTC.

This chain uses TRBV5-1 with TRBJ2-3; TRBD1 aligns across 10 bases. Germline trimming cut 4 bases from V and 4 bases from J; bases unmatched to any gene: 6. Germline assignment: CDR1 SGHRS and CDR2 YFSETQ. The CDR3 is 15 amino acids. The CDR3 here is CASSPAGTGADTQYF. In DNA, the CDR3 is TGCGCCAGCAGCCCGGCCGGGACAGGGGCAGATACGCAGTATTTT. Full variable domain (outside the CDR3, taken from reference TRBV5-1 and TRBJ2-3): KAGVTQTPRYLIKTRGQQVTLSCSPISGHRSVSWYQQTPGQGLQFLFEYFSETQRNKGNFPGRFSGRQFSNSRSEMNVSTLELGDSALYLCASSPAGTGADTQYFGPGTRLTVL.

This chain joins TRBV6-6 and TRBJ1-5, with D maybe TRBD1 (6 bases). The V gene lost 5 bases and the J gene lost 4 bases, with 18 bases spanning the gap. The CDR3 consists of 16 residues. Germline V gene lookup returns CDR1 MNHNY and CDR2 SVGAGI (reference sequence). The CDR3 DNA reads TGTGCCAGCAGTGTTACGCGTAGGGGGAGTAATCAGCCCCAGCATTTT. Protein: CASSVTRRGSNQPQHF.

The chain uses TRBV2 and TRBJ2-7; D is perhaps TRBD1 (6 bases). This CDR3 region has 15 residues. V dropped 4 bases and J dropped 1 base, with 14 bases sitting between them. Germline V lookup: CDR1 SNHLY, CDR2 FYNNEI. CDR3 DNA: TGTGCCAGCAGTGTCCAGGGGTTCGGTTCCTACGAGCAGTACTTC. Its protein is CASSVQGFGSYEQYF.

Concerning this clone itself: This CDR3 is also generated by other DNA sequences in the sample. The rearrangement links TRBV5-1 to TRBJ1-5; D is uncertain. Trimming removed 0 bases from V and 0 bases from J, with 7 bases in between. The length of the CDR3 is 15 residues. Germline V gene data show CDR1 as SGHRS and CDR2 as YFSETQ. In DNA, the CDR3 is TGCGCCAGCAGCTTGGGGGGTTATAGCAATCAGCCCCAGCATTTT. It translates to CASSLGGYSNQPQHF.

The CDR3 here is CASSAPGLEYHEQYF. CDR3 sequence (DNA): TGTGCCAGCAGTGCACCGGGACTCGAGTACCACGAGCAGTACTTC. The chain couples TRBV27 to TRBJ2-7, with a possible D match to TRBD2 (6 bases). V shed 5 bases and J shed 5 bases, with 19 bases lying between them. Germline-derived CDR1 and CDR2 are MNHEY and SMNVEV (reference sequence). CDR3 length: 15 residues.

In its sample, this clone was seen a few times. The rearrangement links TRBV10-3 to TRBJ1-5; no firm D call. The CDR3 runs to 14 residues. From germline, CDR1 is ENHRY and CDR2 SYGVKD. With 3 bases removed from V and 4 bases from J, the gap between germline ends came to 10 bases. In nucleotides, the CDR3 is TGTGCCATCAGTGATTTCGGGGAGAATCAGCCCCAGCATTTT. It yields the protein CAISDFGENQPQHF.

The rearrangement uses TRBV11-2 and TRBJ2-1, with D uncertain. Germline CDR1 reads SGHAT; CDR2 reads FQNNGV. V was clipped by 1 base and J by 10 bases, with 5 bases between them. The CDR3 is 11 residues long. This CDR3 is CASSLGPEQFF. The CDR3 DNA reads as TGTGCCAGCAGCTTAGGGCCGGAGCAGTTCTTC.

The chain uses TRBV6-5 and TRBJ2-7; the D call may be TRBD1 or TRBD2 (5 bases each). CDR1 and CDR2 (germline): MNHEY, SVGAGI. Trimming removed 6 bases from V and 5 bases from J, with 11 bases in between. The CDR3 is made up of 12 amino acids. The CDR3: CASRSGPNEQYF. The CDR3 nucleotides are TGTGCCAGCAGGTCGGGGCCGAACGAGCAGTACTTC.

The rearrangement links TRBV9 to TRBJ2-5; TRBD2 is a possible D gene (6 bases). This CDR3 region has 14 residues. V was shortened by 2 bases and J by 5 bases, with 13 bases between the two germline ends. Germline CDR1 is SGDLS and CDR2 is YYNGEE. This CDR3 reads CASSVGGTGETQYF. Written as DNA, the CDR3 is TGTGCCAGCAGCGTCGGCGGGACGGGTGAGACCCAGTACTTC.

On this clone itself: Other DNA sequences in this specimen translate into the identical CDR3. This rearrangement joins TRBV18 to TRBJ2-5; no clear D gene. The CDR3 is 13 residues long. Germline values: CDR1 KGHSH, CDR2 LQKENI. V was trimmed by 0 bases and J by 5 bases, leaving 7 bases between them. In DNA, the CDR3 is TGTGCCAGCTCACCACCGGTGCTGGAGACCCAGTACTTC. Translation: CASSPPVLETQYF.

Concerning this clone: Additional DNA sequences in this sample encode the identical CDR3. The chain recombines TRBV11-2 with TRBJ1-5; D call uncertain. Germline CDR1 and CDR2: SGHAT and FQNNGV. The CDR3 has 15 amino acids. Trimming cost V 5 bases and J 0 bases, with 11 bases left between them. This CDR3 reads CASSPDALSNQPQHF. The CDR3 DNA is TGTGCCAGCAGCCCCGACGCCCTTAGCAATCAGCCCCAGCATTTT.